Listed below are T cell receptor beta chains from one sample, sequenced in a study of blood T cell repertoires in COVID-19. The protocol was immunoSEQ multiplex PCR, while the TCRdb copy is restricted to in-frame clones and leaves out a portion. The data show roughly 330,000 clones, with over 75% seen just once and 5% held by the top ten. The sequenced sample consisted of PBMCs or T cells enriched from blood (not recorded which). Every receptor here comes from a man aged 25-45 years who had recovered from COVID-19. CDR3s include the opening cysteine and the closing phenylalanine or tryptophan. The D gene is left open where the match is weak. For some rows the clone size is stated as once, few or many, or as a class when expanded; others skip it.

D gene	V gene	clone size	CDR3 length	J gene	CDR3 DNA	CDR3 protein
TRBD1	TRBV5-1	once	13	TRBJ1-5	TGCGCCAGCAGCACGACAGGGAATCAGCCCCAGCATTTT	CASSTTGNQPQHF
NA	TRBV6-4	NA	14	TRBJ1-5	TGTGCCAGCAGTGAGCATGAGGGCAATCAGCCCCAGCATTTT	CASSEHEGNQPQHF
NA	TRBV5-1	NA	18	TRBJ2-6	TGCGCCAGCAGTTTTCTAACGACTGACTTCTCTGGGGCCAACGTCCTGACTTTC	CASSFLTTDFSGANVLTF
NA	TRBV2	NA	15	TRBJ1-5	TGTGCCAGCAGTGAGGCCCGACAGGGCAATCAGCCCCAGCATTTT	CASSEARQGNQPQHF
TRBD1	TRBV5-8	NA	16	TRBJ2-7	TGTGCCAGCAGCGGGACAGGGATCCCATCGTACTACGAGCAGTACTTC	CASSGTGIPSYYEQYF
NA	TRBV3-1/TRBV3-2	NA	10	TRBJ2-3	TGTGCCAGCGGCGCGGTCGCGCAGTATTTT	CASGAVAQYF
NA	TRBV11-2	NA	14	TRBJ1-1	TGTGCCAGCAGCTTAGTGGGGGGGTACACTGAAGCTTTCTTT	CASSLVGGYTEAFF
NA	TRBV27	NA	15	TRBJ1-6	TGTGCCAGCAGCCCAGGCTTCTCCTATAATTCACCCCTCCACTTT	CASSPGFSYNSPLHF
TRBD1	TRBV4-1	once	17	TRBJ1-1	TGCGCCAGCAGCCAAGAGGGGACAGGGATACCGAACACTGAAGCTTTCTTT	CASSQEGTGIPNTEAFF
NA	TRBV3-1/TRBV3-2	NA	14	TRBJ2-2	TGTGCCAGCAGCCAAGGAGCGAGCAGCCGGGAGCTGTTTTTT	CASSQGASSRELFF
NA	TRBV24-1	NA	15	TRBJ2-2	TGTGCCACCAGTCCCTCCTTAGCGGAAACCGGGGAGCTGTTTTTT	CATSPSLAETGELFF
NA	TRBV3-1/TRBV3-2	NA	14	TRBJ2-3	TGTGCCAGCACCTCCACTGGTAGCACAGATACGCAGTATTTT	CASTSTGSTDTQYF
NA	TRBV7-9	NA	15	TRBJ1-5	TGTGCCAGCAGCCGGGACTGGGATAGCAATCAGCCCCAGCATTTT	CASSRDWDSNQPQHF
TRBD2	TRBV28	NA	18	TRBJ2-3	TGTGCCAGCAGTACCGGGGACACAGCGGGGGGGCCCACAGATACGCAGTATTTT	CASSTGDTAGGPTDTQYF
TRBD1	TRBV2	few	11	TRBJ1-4	TGTGCCAGCAGTAGACAGGGGGACCTGTTTTTT	CASSRQGDLFF
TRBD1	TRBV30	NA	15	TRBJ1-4	TGTGCCTGGAGTATTAGGACAGGGTCTAATGAAAAACTGTTTTTT	CAWSIRTGSNEKLFF